This T cell receptor beta chain was obtained from a study of T cell repertoires in cytomegalovirus infection. Study as a whole: It can be stated that public TCR beta signatures indicated CMV infection as well as a matching HLA type.

This clonotype was recorded many times. TCRdb re-analysed the reads in MiXCR, keeping a single row per CDR3 protein. The table records approximately 500,000 distinct CDR3 sequences, more than 20% of them present only once. V lost 1 base and J 1 base, leaving 6 bases between the germline ends. Germline V gene lookup returns CDR1 SGHVS and CDR2 FNYEAQ. This CDR3 is built from 14 residues. Material for sequencing was PBMCs. The gene calls are TRBV7-6 and TRBJ2-3, with D unresolved. The sequence was collected from a human donor in good health (CMV status not recorded). Some clones in this sample may be carry-over from other donors' samples. Written as DNA, the CDR3 is TGTGCCAGCAGCTTAGGACTCCGCACAGATACGCAGTATTTT. As protein: CASSLGLRTDTQYF.